One and the same sample provided the 9 T cell receptor beta chains below, sequenced in a study of blood T cell repertoires in COVID-19. The data were produced by immunoSEQ multiplex PCR, yet TCRdb's version contains in-frame clones alone and is incomplete. The sample has about 280,000 clones; 75% to 95% are singletons. Sequencing was done on a sample of PBMCs or T cells enriched from blood (not recorded which). Receptors were obtained from a man in his forties who had been exposed to COVID-19.

The chain couples TRBV27 to TRBJ2-3, with 11 nucleotides matching TRBD2. CDR1 and CDR2 (germline): MNHEY, SMNVEV (reference sequence). J lost 5 bases, V lost 6 bases, and 10 bases had no gene match. This CDR3 is built from 16 residues. The CDR3 loop is CASRRLAGPPGDTQYF. CDR3 DNA sequence: TGTGCCAGCAGAAGACTAGCGGGACCCCCGGGAGATACGCAGTATTTT.

The rearrangement uses TRBV5-4 and TRBJ2-5, with 8 bases lining up with TRBD2. CDR3 length equals 15 residues. The germline V gene has CDR1 SGHNT and CDR2 YYREEE (reference sequence). J lost 4 bases, V lost 1 base, and 6 bases had no gene match. The CDR3 DNA reads TGTGCCAGCAGCTTGTCAGCGGGAGAAGGAGAGACCCAGTACTTC. It specifies CASSLSAGEGETQYF.

In its sample, this clone was seen a few times. The chain carries TRBV9 and TRBJ1-5, with D possibly matching TRBD1 (5 bases). The CDR3 contains 14 residues. Trimming took 3 bases from V and 4 from J, leaving 11 bases between them. The germline CDR1 and CDR2 sequences are SGDLS and YYNGEE. For the CDR3, the DNA is TGTGCCAGCAGCGCCACGGGGGGGAATCAGCCCCAGCATTTT. It is translated as CASSATGGNQPQHF.

The chain uses TRBV5-4 and TRBJ2-1; 15 bases match TRBD2. Losses at the gene ends were 3 bases for V and 9 bases for J; bases not matched to a gene: 7. The CDR3 length is 16 residues. Germline assignment: CDR1 SGHNT and CDR2 YYREEE (reference sequence). Written as DNA, the CDR3 is TGTGCCAGCAGCTCCGGGACTAGCGGGAGGCAGGGTGAGCAGTTCTTC. Amino acids: CASSSGTSGRQGEQFF.

The J gene is TRBJ1-1, the V gene TRBV18, with 8 bases identical to TRBD1. The CDR3 extends over 18 amino acids. The V segment lost 3 bases and the J segment 1 base; nucleotides outside the gene matches: 13. Germline loops: CDR1 KGHSH, CDR2 LQKENI. CDR3 protein: CASSPMGQASFRNTEAFF. The CDR3 nucleotides are TGTGCCAGCTCACCTATGGGACAGGCAAGTTTCAGGAACACTGAAGCTTTCTTT.

The rearrangement joins TRBV5-1 to TRBJ1-1, with unresolved D. Germline CDR1 is SGHRS and CDR2 is YFSETQ. This CDR3 comprises 13 residues. Trimming removed 0 bases from V and 7 bases from J, with 10 bases in between. In DNA, the CDR3 is TGCGCCAGCAGCTTGGGTACAGACATTGAAGCTTTCTTT. It codes for CASSLGTDIEAFF.

This clone has just a few counts. The CDR3: CASSIDTWLAVTGELFF. CDR3 bases: TGTGCCAGTAGTATAGATACATGGTTAGCGGTTACCGGGGAGCTGTTTTTT. The V and J genes are TRBV19 and TRBJ2-2; TRBD2 is a possible D gene (6 bases). Germline CDR1 and CDR2: LNHDA and SQIVND (reference sequence). The V end lost 0 bases, the J end lost 5 bases, and 16 bases lay between the germline ends. This CDR3 has 17 residues.

This sequence joins TRBV5-4 and TRBJ2-2; 12 nucleotides agree with TRBD2. This CDR3 has 16 residues. CDR1 and CDR2 (germline): SGHNT, YYREEE (reference sequence). The V and J ends lost 0 bases and 3 bases, in that order; junction bases with no gene match: 0. The CDR3 nucleotides read TGTGCCAGCAGCTTGGGACTAGCGGGAGACACCGGGGAGCTGTTTTTT. Protein sequence: CASSLGLAGDTGELFF.

The rearrangement links TRBV18 to TRBJ2-5; D remains ambiguous. The ends were cut back, 2 bases at V and 3 bases at J, with 10 bases in the middle. Germline lookup yields CDR1 KGHSH and CDR2 LQKENI. The CDR3 is made up of 14 amino acids. CDR3: CASSPKLTEETQYF. Here the CDR3 DNA reads TGTGCCAGCTCACCAAAGCTCACAGAAGAGACCCAGTACTTC.